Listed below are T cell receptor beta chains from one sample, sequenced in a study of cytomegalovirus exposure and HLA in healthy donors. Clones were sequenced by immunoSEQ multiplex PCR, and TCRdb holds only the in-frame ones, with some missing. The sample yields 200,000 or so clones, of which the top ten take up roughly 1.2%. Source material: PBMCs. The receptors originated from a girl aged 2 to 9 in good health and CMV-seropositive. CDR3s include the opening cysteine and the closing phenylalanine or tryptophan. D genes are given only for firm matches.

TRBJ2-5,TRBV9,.,TGTGCCAGCAGCCCAGGGCGTGAAGAGACCCAGTACTTC,CASSPGREETQYF
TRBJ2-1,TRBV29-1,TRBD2,TGCAGCGTTGGTCGGGGGTCCGGGACTAGCCAAGAGCAGTTCTTC,CSVGRGSGTSQEQFF
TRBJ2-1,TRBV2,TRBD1,TGTGCCAGCAGGGCCCGGGACAGGGCAAACAATGAGCAGTTCTTC,CASRARDRANNEQFF
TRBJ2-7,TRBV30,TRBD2,TGTGCCTGGAGACTAGCGGCCGACTACGAGCAGTACTTC,CAWRLAADYEQYF
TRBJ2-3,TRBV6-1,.,TGTGCCAGCAGTGAATGGGGGGTGAGCACAGATACGCAGTATTTT,CASSEWGVSTDTQYF
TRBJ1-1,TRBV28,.,TGTGCCAGCAGTTTTTTTTCGCGACAGATTGAAGCTTTCTTT,CASSFFSRQIEAFF
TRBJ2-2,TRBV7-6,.,TGTGCCAGCAGCTTCGTGTGGCAGTTGGGGCAGCCGAACACCGGGGAGCTGTTTTTT,CASSFVWQLGQPNTGELFF
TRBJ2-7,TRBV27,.,TGTGCCAGCAGTCTTGGGAGTGAGCAGTACTTC,CASSLGSEQYF
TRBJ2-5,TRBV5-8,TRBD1,TGTGCCAGCAGCCCCGGAAGGGGGCGGCTCCAAGAGACCCAGTACTTC,CASSPGRGRLQETQYF
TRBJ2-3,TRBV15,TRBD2,TGTGCCATCGGACTAGCGGGATTGGCAGATACGCAGTATTTT,CAIGLAGLADTQYF